A selection of T cell receptor beta chains follows, all from one sample in a study of blood T cell repertoires in COVID-19. Profiled with immunoSEQ multiplex PCR; TCRdb holds only in-frame clones, not every one. The sample has some 420,000 clones, more than 80% seen once. Sequencing was done on a sample of PBMCs or T cells enriched from blood (not recorded which). The receptor source for this set is a man under 40 who had recovered from COVID-19. The CDR3 runs from the conserved cysteine through the conserved F or W. D genes are given only for firm matches. Clone size is shown for a subset of rows, as once, few, many or a class of expanded clone.

abundance	d_gene	v_gene	j_gene	CDR3nt	CDR3aa
.	.	TRBV12-5	TRBJ1-5	TGTGCTAGTGGTTTGAACTTCCAAAGTCAGCCCCAGCATTTT	CASGLNFQSQPQHF
.	TRBD1	TRBV19	TRBJ1-5	TGTGCCAGTAGATCGTATCGGGGGGACAGGGGGCTTCAGCCCCAGCATTTT	CASRSYRGDRGLQPQHF
.	TRBD1	TRBV11-2	TRBJ2-6	TGTGCCAGCAGCTTAATACAGGGGGCATCTGGGGCCAACGTCCTGACTTTC	CASSLIQGASGANVLTF
.	.	TRBV15	TRBJ2-7	TGTGCCACCAGCGCCTTAGCATCCTACGAGCAGTACTTC	CATSALASYEQYF
.	TRBD1	TRBV18	TRBJ2-1	TGTGCCAGCCACCGGGGACAGACCTACAATGAGCAGTTCTTC	CASHRGQTYNEQFF
.	TRBD1	TRBV6-2/TRBV6-3	TRBJ2-7	TGTGCCAGCAGTTACGGTCACAGGGGGCGATACGAGCAGTACTTC	CASSYGHRGRYEQYF
.	.	TRBV10-1	TRBJ2-3	TGCGCCAGCAGTGAGGCCGGACTCACCACAGATACGCAGTATTTT	CASSEAGLTTDTQYF
.	.	TRBV7-3	TRBJ2-2	TGTGCCAGCAGCCCAGGGGCTAGAACCGGGGAGCTGTTTTTT	CASSPGARTGELFF
.	TRBD2	TRBV3-1/TRBV3-2	TRBJ2-3	TGTGCCAGCAGCCTCGGGACTACCCAAGATACGCAGTATTTT	CASSLGTTQDTQYF
.	.	TRBV5-1	TRBJ2-2	TGCGCCAGCAGCTTGCGGAGCAATACCGGGGAGCTGTTTTTT	CASSLRSNTGELFF
.	.	TRBV6-5	TRBJ1-3	TGTGCCAGCAGGCGCACAGGAGCCTCTGGAAACACCATATATTTT	CASRRTGASGNTIYF
.	.	TRBV11-2	TRBJ1-6	TGTGCCAGCAGCCTCGCCACTCCACCCCTCCACTTT	CASSLATPPLHF
.	.	TRBV3-1/TRBV3-2	TRBJ1-2	TGTGCCAGCGGTGAGGGCTATGGCTACACCTTC	CASGEGYGYTF
.	.	TRBV6-1	TRBJ2-7	TGTGCCAGCAGTGAAGTCCCAGGATACGAGCAGTACTTC	CASSEVPGYEQYF
.	TRBD1	TRBV5-4	TRBJ2-1	TGTGCCAGCAGCCCCCGACAGGGGAATGAGCAGTTCTTC	CASSPRQGNEQFF
.	TRBD1	TRBV5-1	TRBJ1-1	TGCGTCAGCAGCACGACAGGGTTGGACACTGAAGCTTTCTTT	CVSSTTGLDTEAFF
.	.	TRBV2	TRBJ1-3	TGTGCCAGCAGTGAAGGAGGGTTTGGCAACACCATATATTTT	CASSEGGFGNTIYF
.	.	TRBV14	TRBJ2-1	TGTGCCAGCAGCCACCCAAGCGCATACAATGAGCAGTTCTTC	CASSHPSAYNEQFF
.	.	TRBV12-5	TRBJ2-7	TGTGCTAGTGGTTTTCGGGGCTACGAGCAGTACTTC	CASGFRGYEQYF
once	.	TRBV5-1	TRBJ1-1	TGCGCCAGCAGCTTGGGGGACACCGGGCCTGAAGCTTTCTTT	CASSLGDTGPEAFF
once	TRBD2	TRBV28	TRBJ2-2	TGTGCCAGCAGTCCGGGACTAGCGGGATGGGACACGGAGCTGTTTTTT	CASSPGLAGWDTELFF
.	.	TRBV6-5	TRBJ2-2	TGTGCCAGCAGTTACTCGTCCAGTAACACCGGGGAGCTGTTTTTT	CASSYSSSNTGELFF
.	.	TRBV9	TRBJ2-7	TGTGCCAGCAGCGTAGACCAGACCTACGAGCAGTACTTC	CASSVDQTYEQYF
.	TRBD2	TRBV29-1	TRBJ2-1	TGCAGCGGCGCGACTAGCGGACCCTACAATGAGCAGTTCTTC	CSGATSGPYNEQFF
.	.	TRBV20-1	TRBJ1-2	TGCAGTGCTAGGGACAGATATGGCTACACCTTC	CSARDRYGYTF
.	.	TRBV11-2	TRBJ1-1	TGTGCCAGCAGCTCGGCCCCCGGGACATTGAACACTGAAGCTTTCTTT	CASSSAPGTLNTEAFF
.	TRBD1	TRBV2	TRBJ2-7	TGTGCCAGCAGTGAAGGGACAGGGACCGACGAGCAGTACTTC	CASSEGTGTDEQYF
.	TRBD2	TRBV5-4	TRBJ2-2	TGTGCCAGCAGCTTTTGGACTAGCAATCCCGGGGAGCTGTTTTTT	CASSFWTSNPGELFF
.	.	TRBV28	TRBJ1-6	TGTGCCAGCAGTTATGAACAGAAGTATAATTCACCCCTCCACTTT	CASSYEQKYNSPLHF
.	TRBD1	TRBV5-5	TRBJ2-4	TGTGCCAGCAGCCCAGATCGGACAGGGCTTAAGGACATTCAGTACTTC	CASSPDRTGLKDIQYF
.	TRBD2	TRBV11-3	TRBJ2-1	TGTGCCACTCCCAAGCAGCAGCTTAGTCCAGCGGGAGGCTACAATGAGCAGTTCTTC	CATPKQQLSPAGGYNEQFF
once	.	TRBV27	TRBJ2-1	TGTGCCACGCGAATAGGGGGTGAGGGCTCCTACAATGAGCAGTTCTTC	CATRIGGEGSYNEQFF
.	.	TRBV19	TRBJ1-2	TGTGCCAGTAGTATAGTAAATCGGAGAAGGAATGGCTACACCTTC	CASSIVNRRRNGYTF
.	TRBD1	TRBV29-1	TRBJ1-1	TGCAGCGTTGTTGACAGGGCCTCGAACACTGAAGCTTTCTTT	CSVVDRASNTEAFF
.	.	TRBV6-5	TRBJ1-3	TGTGCCAGCAGAGCGCTGGAGGGACCTGGAAACACCATATATTTT	CASRALEGPGNTIYF
.	.	TRBV27	TRBJ2-1	TGTGCCAGCAGGCCCCTAGGGGGAAGCGATGAGCAGTTCTTC	CASRPLGGSDEQFF
.	.	TRBV7-9	TRBJ2-4	TGTGCCAGCAGCTTAGCCGGGACTGGGAAAAACATTCAGTACTTC	CASSLAGTGKNIQYF
few	TRBD2	TRBV19	TRBJ2-1	TGTGCCAGTAGTATCAACATTCTTAATAGCGGGAGGGCCTTTGAGCAGTTCTTC	CASSINILNSGRAFEQFF
.	.	TRBV10-3	TRBJ2-1	TGTGCCATCAGTGAGTCAAGCAGGGATGAGCAGTTCTTC	CAISESSRDEQFF
once	TRBD1	TRBV9	TRBJ2-3	TGTGCCAGCAGCGTAGCAGGGGGAGATACGCAGTATTTT	CASSVAGGDTQYF
.	TRBD1	TRBV6-5	TRBJ2-7	TGTGCCAGCAGCAACCCCCTGGGACAGGGAGGTGAGCAGTACTTC	CASSNPLGQGGEQYF
.	.	TRBV28	TRBJ2-7	TGTGCCAGCAGTCCCGTTTCGACTGAAGAGCAGTACTTC	CASSPVSTEEQYF
.	TRBD1	TRBV7-2	TRBJ2-2	TGTGCCAGCAGCTCCCCTCTACGACAGGGGGCTTCCGGGGAGCTGTTTTTT	CASSSPLRQGASGELFF
.	.	TRBV21-1	TRBJ2-4	TGTGCCAGCAGCAGAGACAGATTAGCCAAAAACATTCAGTACTTC	CASSRDRLAKNIQYF
few	TRBD2	TRBV10-2	TRBJ2-3	TGCGCCAGCAGTGAGTGGCCTAGCGGGAGGGCCATTCCAACAGATACGCAGTATTTT	CASSEWPSGRAIPTDTQYF
.	TRBD1	TRBV4-1	TRBJ2-7	TGCGCCAGCAGCGACAGGGATAAGAGCTCCTACGAGCAGTACTTC	CASSDRDKSSYEQYF
.	TRBD2	TRBV13	TRBJ2-2	TGTGCCAGCAGCCCAATAGCGGGAGACGACACCGGGGAGCTGTTTTTT	CASSPIAGDDTGELFF
.	TRBD1	TRBV20-1	TRBJ2-2	TGCAGTGCTAGTGCCCCTCAACAGGGGAACGGGGAGCTGTTTTTT	CSASAPQQGNGELFF
.	TRBD1	TRBV5-1	TRBJ1-1	TGCGCCAGCAGCTTAGGGGGCGAGAACACTGAAGCTTTCTTT	CASSLGGENTEAFF
.	.	TRBV3-1/TRBV3-2	TRBJ1-1	TGTGCCAGCGAACGGAGCGAAACGAACACTGAAGCTTTCTTT	CASERSETNTEAFF
.	.	TRBV14	TRBJ1-4	TGTGCCAGCAGCCCTATTCAGGGCGTTCGGGAAAAACTGTTTTTT	CASSPIQGVREKLFF
.	.	TRBV6-5	TRBJ1-6	TGTGCCAGCAGTTACTCGGCAGGGGCTAATTCACCCCTCCACTTT	CASSYSAGANSPLHF
.	.	TRBV5-1	TRBJ1-2	TGCGCCAGCAGCTTTAAAGCAACTTATGGCTACACCTTC	CASSFKATYGYTF
.	TRBD2	TRBV27	TRBJ2-2	TGTGCCAGCGCACTAGCGGGAGCTAGCGGGGAGCTGTTTTTT	CASALAGASGELFF